A selection of T cell receptor beta chains follows, all from one sample in a study of read filtering for tumor transcriptome and immune sequencing. Using its own MiXCR run on the reads, TCRdb lists one record per CDR3 protein. The table has about 58,000 distinct CDR3 sequences, over 9% seen once; the top ten hold 16%. Sequencing input: a population of CD138-negative cells sorted from bone marrow. The receptors shown here come from a donor aged 40 or over with multiple myeloma. CDR3s include the opening cysteine and the closing phenylalanine or tryptophan. The order of the fields is clone size, D gene, V gene, J gene, CDR3 length, CDR3 DNA, CDR3 protein. D genes are given only for firm matches. Size is stated for part of the rows, as once, few or many counts, or as a class when the clone is expanded.

many,TRBD1,TRBV11-2,TRBJ2-5,15,TGTGCCAGCAGCTTAGCCCTTGACAGGGTAGAGACCCAGTACTTC,CASSLALDRVETQYF
many,TRBD1,TRBV2,TRBJ2-7,16,TGTGCCAGCAGGGAGCCGTTCAGGGGGCTCGGGAGTGAGCAGTACTTC,CASREPFRGLGSEQYF
many,-,TRBV6-4,TRBJ2-1,15,TGTGCCAGCAGCGTCGATCGAAGCTCCTACAATGAGCAGTTCTTC,CASSVDRSSYNEQFF
many,-,TRBV5-1,TRBJ2-7,11,TGCGCCAGCAGGGGTGCGGACGAGCAGTACTTC,CASRGADEQYF
-,TRBD1,TRBV6-6,TRBJ2-3,15,TGTGCCAGCAGGAGTGGACAGGGTGGCACAGATACGCAGTATTTT,CASRSGQGGTDTQYF
many,TRBD1,TRBV7-3,TRBJ2-2,14,TGTGCCAGTAGTAGACAGGGCAACACCGGGGAGCTGTTTTTT,CASSRQGNTGELFF
many,-,TRBV2,TRBJ2-5,14,TGTGCCAGCATACGGCGGGTGACCCAAGAGACCCAGTACTTC,CASIRRVTQETQYF
many,-,TRBV7-2,TRBJ2-7,15,TGTGCCAGCAGCTTAAATGATAGGGTAGGCGACGAGCAGTACTTC,CASSLNDRVGDEQYF
few,TRBD2,TRBV5-1,TRBJ2-1,17,TGCGCCAGCAGCTCGCGAGGGCTAGCGGGGGGGCGTGGTGAGCAGTTCTTC,CASSSRGLAGGRGEQFF
-,TRBD2,TRBV3-1,TRBJ2-7,14,TGTGCCAGCAGCCTTAGAGCTAGCGGGGATGAGCAGTACTTC,CASSLRASGDEQYF
-,-,TRBV2,TRBJ2-1,18,TGTGCCAGCAGTGAGGATTCTGGGAGGTCGGGTTCCTGCAATGAGCAGTTCTTC,CASSEDSGRSGSCNEQFF
many,-,TRBV25-1,TRBJ2-7,14,TGTGCCAGCAGTGATTGGGGACGGGGGTACGAGCAGTACTTC,CASSDWGRGYEQYF
many,TRBD1,TRBV2,TRBJ1-2,16,TGTGCCAGCAGTGCCCTGGACAGGGGAATGGACTATGGCTACACCTTC,CASSALDRGMDYGYTF
many,-,TRBV10-1,TRBJ2-2,15,TGCGCCAGCAGTGAGTCTCTAGCACACACCGGGGAGCTGTTTTTT,CASSESLAHTGELFF
many,TRBD1,TRBV5-1,TRBJ2-7,14,TGCGCCAGCAGCTCGGACAGGGGAATCTACGAGCAGTACTTC,CASSSDRGIYEQYF
many,-,TRBV6-1,TRBJ2-7,12,TGTGCCAGCGCCTTGTCCTCCTCCGAGCAGTACTTC,CASALSSSEQYF
-,-,TRBV2,TRBJ2-5,13,TGTGCCAGCAGTGATCGTGCCCTGGAGCCCCAGTACTTC,CASSDRALEPQYF
many,TRBD1,TRBV3-1,TRBJ2-6,15,TGTGCCTGTACCGGGACAGGGTCCGGGGCCAACGTCCTGACTTTC,CACTGTGSGANVLTF
many,-,TRBV5-4,TRBJ2-7,13,TGTGCCAGCAGCTTGGGGGGGCCCTACGAGCAGTACTTC,CASSLGGPYEQYF
many,-,TRBV29-1,TRBJ1-2,9,TGCAGCGTTGATCGTTACTACACCTTC,CSVDRYYTF
-,-,TRBV18,TRBJ2-3,15,TGTGCCAGCTCACTACCGTGGGGATACACAGATACGCAGTATTTT,CASSLPWGYTDTQYF
-,-,TRBV10-1,TRBJ2-5,13,TGCGCCAGCAGCCTCCCAGGGGAAGAGACCCAGTACTTC,CASSLPGEETQYF
few,-,TRBV2,TRBJ2-5,14,TGTGCCAGCACCAAAGGGCCCCTCGATGAGACCCAGTACTTC,CASTKGPLDETQYF
many,TRBD1,TRBV20-1,TRBJ2-3,18,TGCAGTGCCACCAGGGGGACAGAAGCCATCCCTAGCACAGATACGCAGTATTTT,CSATRGTEAIPSTDTQYF
-,-,TRBV30,TRBJ1-4,15,TGTGCCTGGAAGATAAAGGGAGCAACTAATGAAAAACTGTTTTTT,CAWKIKGATNEKLFF
many,-,TRBV3-1,TRBJ1-2,14,TGTGCCAGCAGCCGAACTGCAGGACTTTATGGCTACACCTTC,CASSRTAGLYGYTF
many,TRBD1,TRBV19,TRBJ2-7,16,TGTGCCAGTAGTCCTCGACCAGGACAGGCGAACTACGAGCAGTACTTC,CASSPRPGQANYEQYF
many,-,TRBV6-5,TRBJ1-5,13,TGTGCCAGCAGTTACTCGGGAAGGCAGCCCCAGCATTTT,CASSYSGRQPQHF
-,TRBD1,TRBV28,TRBJ1-2,12,TGTGCCAGCACGGACAGGGGGCATGGCTACACCTTC,CASTDRGHGYTF
many,TRBD1,TRBV18,TRBJ2-2,16,TGTGCCAGCTCACCCAGACAGGGCTCGAACACCGGGGAGCTGTTTTTT,CASSPRQGSNTGELFF
many,-,TRBV9,TRBJ2-3,15,TGTGCCAGCACCCCCGGGGTGGGGGACACAGATACGCAGTATTTT,CASTPGVGDTDTQYF
many,TRBD1,TRBV5-1,TRBJ1-1,14,TGCGCCAGCAGCCCCCGACAGGGGAGCACTGAAGCTTTCTTT,CASSPRQGSTEAFF
many,TRBD1,TRBV19,TRBJ2-1,17,TGTGCCAGTAGTATAGCCCCGGGACAGGGTTTTTACAATGAGCAGTTCTTC,CASSIAPGQGFYNEQFF
many,-,TRBV18,TRBJ2-1,16,TGTGCCAGCTCACCATCTATCCCTGGCCCCTACAATGAGCAGTTCTTC,CASSPSIPGPYNEQFF
many,-,TRBV5-5,TRBJ1-1,16,TGTGCCAGCAGCTCCGGACCAAAGAGCACAGTGGAGAGAGCTTTCTTT,CASSSGPKSTVERAFF
-,TRBD1,TRBV6-6,TRBJ1-3,16,TGTGCCAGCAGTTACGACAGGGGAAGCGCTGGAAACACCATATATTTT,CASSYDRGSAGNTIYF
-,TRBD2,TRBV6-4,TRBJ2-2,19,TGTGCCAGCAGTGACTCACCAGCGGGGGGTACCCCGAACACCGGGGAGCTGTTTTTT,CASSDSPAGGTPNTGELFF
medium-sized,-,TRBV15,TRBJ2-1,14,TGTGCCACCAGCACCGTCTCGGGAGTGAATGAGCAGTTCTTC,CATSTVSGVNEQFF
many,-,TRBV7-2,TRBJ1-5,15,TGTGCCAGCAGCGAAAACTTTGGGGCGGGTCAGCCCCAGCATTTT,CASSENFGAGQPQHF
medium-sized,-,TRBV7-2,TRBJ2-1,17,TGTGCCAGCAGCCCCGCCCCTACTAGCATGTCCTACAATGAGCAGTTCTTC,CASSPAPTSMSYNEQFF
many,-,TRBV2,TRBJ2-3,14,TGTGCCAGCAGTGCCGGACAGATCACAGATACGCAGTATTTT,CASSAGQITDTQYF
many,TRBD2,TRBV7-9,TRBJ2-3,15,TGTGCCAGCAGCTTACTAGCGGGGGGCACAGATACGCAGTATTTT,CASSLLAGGTDTQYF
many,-,TRBV7-8,TRBJ1-5,13,TGTGCCAGCAGCCCGGGCGGGGGTCAGCCCCAGCATTTT,CASSPGGGQPQHF
-,TRBD1,TRBV12-3/TRBV12-4,TRBJ1-3,14,TGTGCCAGCAGTTTCGGACAGGGGAGGGACACCATATATTTT,CASSFGQGRDTIYF
many,-,TRBV20-1,TRBJ2-6,14,TGCAGTGCGGATGAAAGCTCTGGGGCCAACGTCCTGACTTTC,CSADESSGANVLTF
few,-,TRBV5-5,TRBJ2-7,14,TGTGCCAGCAGCTTGACAGGAGACTCCTACGAGCAGTACTTC,CASSLTGDSYEQYF
many,-,TRBV21-1,TRBJ1-5,16,TGTGCCAGCAGCAAACCTGGGACATCTAGCAATCAGCCCCAGCATTTT,CASSKPGTSSNQPQHF
many,-,TRBV20-1,TRBJ1-1,12,TGCAGTGTTGGACGGAAGAACACTGAAGCTTTCTTT,CSVGRKNTEAFF
many,-,TRBV5-1,TRBJ1-2,15,TGCGCCAGCAGCCATTCCGGGACTCCCAGGGATGGCTACACCTTC,CASSHSGTPRDGYTF
many,-,TRBV20-1,TRBJ1-1,14,TGCAGTGCCCCAGGGGCGGGGATGGGCACTGAAGCTTTCTTT,CSAPGAGMGTEAFF
-,-,TRBV5-1,TRBJ2-1,12,TGCGCCAGCAGCGCGATAGAGGGTGAGCAGCTTTTC,CASSAIEGEQLF
many,TRBD2,TRBV20-1,TRBJ2-7,18,TGCAGTGCTATTAGCGGGACAAAGGTGGGAATAGGCTCCTACGAGCAGTACTTC,CSAISGTKVGIGSYEQYF
many,-,TRBV20-1,TRBJ2-2,14,TGCAGTGCTAGAGATCAAATGAACACCGGGGAGCTGTTTTTT,CSARDQMNTGELFF